A selection of T cell receptor beta chains follows, all from one sample in a study of vaccination and CD4 T cells after COVID-19. TCRdb re-derived calls from the PCR reads in MiXCR, one entry per CDR3 protein. The profile shows fewer than 9,000 distinct CDR3 sequences, 65% to 75% of them singletons. Their cognate antigens are unknown. Material: CD4+ T cells from blood, cultured in vitro. These receptors were obtained from a human donor who had recovered from COVID-19. Each CDR3 is given with its conserved first and last residue. D genes are given only for firm matches. A clone size is listed for some rows: how often the clone was seen (once, few, many), or a class if it is expanded.

j_gene	abundance	v_gene	d_gene	CDR3aa	CDR3nt
TRBJ1-5	.	TRBV2	.	CASSDQGGQPQHF	TGTGCCAGCAGTGATCAGGGTGGGCAGCCCCAGCATTTT
TRBJ1-3	.	TRBV7-8	.	CASSKGNVGNTIYF	TGTGCCAGCAGCAAGGGGAACGTAGGAAACACCATATATTTT
TRBJ2-7	once	TRBV20-1	.	CSAREDGARREQYF	TGCAGTGCTAGAGAAGATGGGGCGCGCAGGGAGCAGTACTTC
TRBJ1-1	once	TRBV28	.	CASSLSPTEAFF	TGTGCCAGCAGTTTAAGCCCAACTGAAGCTTTCTTT
TRBJ2-2	.	TRBV7-2	.	CASSLGGPEELFF	TGTGCCAGCAGCTTAGGAGGGCCGGAGGAGCTGTTTTTT
TRBJ2-7	.	TRBV28	TRBD1	CASSLYSPAGGHEQYF	TGTGCCAGCAGTTTATATAGTCCTGCAGGGGGCCACGAGCAGTACTTC
TRBJ2-3	.	TRBV20-1	TRBD1	CSARDGQGITDTQYF	TGCAGTGCTAGAGATGGACAGGGGATCACAGATACGCAGTATTTT
TRBJ2-7	.	TRBV6-1	.	CASRGEDAGPYEQYF	TGTGCCAGCAGGGGGGAGGATGCAGGTCCGTACGAGCAGTACTTC
TRBJ2-1	.	TRBV20-1	.	CSARDLRWGYNNEQFF	TGCAGTGCTAGGGATCTGCGGTGGGGATATAACAATGAGCAGTTCTTC
TRBJ2-1	few	TRBV6-1	TRBD2	CASSQMTSGSYNEQFF	TGTGCCAGCAGCCAAATGACTAGCGGGAGCTACAATGAGCAGTTCTTC
TRBJ1-2	.	TRBV25-1	.	CASSSLYGYTF	TGTGCCAGCAGCTCTCTCTATGGCTACACCTTC
TRBJ2-2	.	TRBV7-3	.	CASSLRRGESTGELFF	TGTGCCAGCAGCCTGCGTCGGGGCGAAAGCACCGGGGAGCTGTTTTTT
TRBJ2-1	few	TRBV20-1	.	CSEVGSSYNEQFF	TGCAGTGAGGTCGGGAGCTCCTACAATGAGCAGTTCTTC
TRBJ1-5	once	TRBV20-1	.	CSARGRGNQPQHF	TGCAGTGCTAGAGGGCGGGGCAATCAGCCCCAGCATTTT
TRBJ2-6	few	TRBV19	.	CASRATGYGANVLTF	TGTGCCAGTAGGGCAACAGGGTACGGGGCCAACGTCCTGACTTTC
TRBJ1-2	few	TRBV5-1	TRBD1	CASSLSSGTGDF	TGCGCCAGCAGCTTGTCTTCCGGGACAGGGGACTTC
TRBJ2-5	.	TRBV20-1	TRBD2	CRGTGTSAEETQYF	TGCAGGGGCACTGGGACTAGCGCTGAGGAGACCCAGTACTTC
TRBJ2-7	.	TRBV15	TRBD2	CATSREGLAGYEQYF	TGTGCCACCAGCAGAGAGGGCCTAGCGGGCTACGAGCAGTACTTC
TRBJ2-3	.	TRBV7-3	TRBD2	CASSWASGRADTQYF	TGTGCCAGCAGCTGGGCTAGCGGGAGGGCAGATACGCAGTATTTT
TRBJ1-5	.	TRBV15	TRBD1	CATSGDRVSNQPQHF	TGTGCCACCAGCGGGGACAGGGTAAGCAATCAGCCCCAACATTTT
TRBJ1-2	.	TRBV6-1	.	CASSVADIPTKNYGYTF	TGTGCCAGCAGTGTGGCAGACATACCAACCAAGAACTATGGCTACACCTTC
TRBJ1-1	few	TRBV6-2/TRBV6-3	.	CASSYSGRDTEAFF	TGTGCCAGCAGTTACTCGGGGAGGGACACTGAAGCTTTCTTT
TRBJ1-5	once	TRBV20-1	.	CSARDLAGHPRDQPQHF	TGCAGTGCTAGAGATTTGGCGGGACACCCCCGAGATCAGCCCCAGCATTTT
TRBJ2-3	.	TRBV7-3	.	CASATGGYPDTDTQYF	TGTGCCAGCGCCACCGGTGGGTACCCTGACACAGATACGCAGTATTTT
TRBJ2-3	.	TRBV9	TRBD2	CASSATRLAGGDTQYF	TGTGCCAGCAGCGCCACCAGACTAGCGGGAGGGGATACGCAGTATTTT
TRBJ1-6	.	TRBV6-1	.	CASSGRVRQNSPLHF	TGTGCCAGCAGTGGGAGGGTTCGTCAGAATTCACCCCTCCACTTT
TRBJ1-1	.	TRBV7-8	TRBD1	CASRPDRGFMNTEAFF	TGTGCCAGCAGACCGGACAGGGGATTCATGAACACTGAAGCTTTCTTT
TRBJ2-3	few	TRBV29-1	.	CSADPRVGGTDTQYF	TGCAGCGCCGACCCGCGGGTAGGGGGCACAGATACGCAGTATTTT
TRBJ2-4	.	TRBV7-8	TRBD2	CASSPPGTSGRPLAKNIQYF	TGTGCCAGCAGCCCCCCCGGGACTAGCGGGAGGCCTCTGGCCAAAAACATTCAGTACTTC
TRBJ2-7	few	TRBV20-1	.	CSAPSDALHEQYF	TGCAGTGCCCCCTCAGACGCCTTGCACGAGCAGTACTTC
TRBJ1-2	.	TRBV7-2	TRBD1	CASSPGQAFYGYTF	TGTGCCAGCAGCCCGGGACAGGCCTTCTATGGCTACACCTTC
TRBJ1-5	.	TRBV18	.	CASSPPWGPSNQPQHF	TGTGCCAGCTCACCACCGTGGGGACCTAGCAATCAGCCCCAGCATTTT
TRBJ2-3	.	TRBV20-1	TRBD2	CSARDPASGRADTQYF	TGCAGTGCTAGAGACCCGGCTAGCGGGAGGGCAGATACGCAGTATTTT
TRBJ2-4	few	TRBV12-3/TRBV12-4	.	CASTTAGLAKNIQYF	TGTGCCAGCACCACCGCAGGATTAGCCAAAAACATTCAGTACTTC
TRBJ1-5	.	TRBV4-1	TRBD1	CASSQGQGNSNQPQHF	TGCGCCAGCAGCCAAGGACAGGGGAATAGCAATCAGCCCCAGCATTTT
TRBJ1-5	few	TRBV20-1	.	CSTKSFSNQPQHF	TGCAGTACTAAATCCTTTAGCAATCAGCCCCAGCATTTT
TRBJ1-5	few	TRBV6-5	.	CASSYDLSQHF	TGTGCCAGCAGTTACGACCTATCCCAGCATTTT
TRBJ1-1	few	TRBV20-1	.	CSARASDVNTEAFF	TGCAGTGCTAGAGCCTCGGACGTCAACACTGAAGCTTTCTTT
TRBJ1-3	.	TRBV20-1	.	CSALSQVGNTIYF	TGCAGTGCCTTGTCCCAGGTTGGAAACACCATATATTTT
TRBJ2-7	.	TRBV28	TRBD1	CASRDRVYEQYF	TGTGCCAGCCGGGACAGAGTTTACGAGCAGTACTTC
TRBJ2-1	once	TRBV11-3	TRBD2	CASSFFSGLAGNEQFF	TGTGCCAGCAGCTTCTTCTCGGGACTAGCAGGCAATGAGCAGTTCTTC
TRBJ1-3	.	TRBV28	.	CASSAQVWSGNTIYF	TGTGCCAGCAGTGCCCAAGTTTGGTCTGGAAACACCATATATTTT
TRBJ1-1	few	TRBV2	TRBD1	CASRRGQGVTEAFF	TGTGCCAGCAGGAGGGGACAGGGAGTAACTGAAGCTTTCTTT
TRBJ1-1	medium-sized	TRBV19	TRBD1	CASSISDRGVNTEAFF	TGTGCCAGTAGTATAAGTGACAGGGGCGTAAACACTGAAGCTTTCTTT
TRBJ1-1	medium-sized	TRBV4-1	.	CASSERTNGNTEAFF	TGCGCCAGCAGCGAAAGGACGAATGGGAACACTGAAGCTTTCTTT
TRBJ1-2	.	TRBV20-1	.	CTIWGGGGYTF	TGCACCATCTGGGGGGGAGGAGGCTACACCTTC
TRBJ2-1	few	TRBV19	TRBD2	CASSSRGTSGRYEQFF	TGTGCCAGTAGTAGTAGAGGGACTAGCGGGAGATATGAGCAGTTCTTC
TRBJ1-1	.	TRBV6-1	.	CASRSGELGGTEAFF	TGTGCCAGCAGGTCCGGAGAACTCGGGGGCACTGAAGCTTTCTTT
TRBJ2-2	.	TRBV20-1	.	CSAPRANTGELFF	TGCAGTGCCCCCCGGGCAAACACCGGGGAGCTGTTTTTT
TRBJ1-5	.	TRBV28	.	CASSSRAEAKPQHF	TGTGCCAGCAGTTCCCGGGCCGAGGCGAAGCCCCAGCATTTT